This TCR beta chain was sequenced in a study of shared clonotypes between healthy human individuals. It was at deep level that the assay was run. Sequencing used immunoSEQ multiplex PCR; TCRdb keeps in-frame clones, though not all of them. The table shows about 380,000 clones, with around 96% occurring only once. Input material: memory CD8+ T cells sorted from blood. Documented subset: CD45RO+ cells pooled with CCR7-negative TemRA cells. This receptor was identified in a man aged 30-40 years in good health.

CDR3 loop: CASSQDALAGGPDTGELFF. The CDR3 bases are TGTGCCAGCAGCCAAGATGCCCTAGCGGGAGGGCCGGACACCGGGGAGCTGTTTTTT. The V call is TRBV4-2, the J call TRBJ2-2; 12 positions agree with TRBD2. Germline V gene lookup returns CDR1 LGHNA and CDR2 YNFKEQ. The CDR3 extends over 19 amino acids. V shed 0 bases, J shed 3 bases, and the junction held 8 bases outside the gene matches.